These T cell receptor beta chains were read from a single sample in a study of T cells in localized non-small cell lung cancer. The table came from immunoSEQ multiplex PCR; TCRdb's copy has only in-frame clones and leaves some out. This sample has 25,000 to 30,000 clones, with about nine tenths found just once. Specimen: peripheral blood mononuclear cells, collected before any cancer treatment. The source of these receptors is a woman aged 35 to 70 with stage III lung adenocarcinoma. Each CDR3 is given with its conserved first and last residue. A D gene is named only where the DNA matches it firmly. Size is omitted from some rows. Given values are once, few, many or a class for expanded clones.

J	length	size	V	D	DNA	CDR3
TRBJ2-2	16	NA	TRBV9	TRBD2	TGTGCCAGCAGCGTAGAACTAGCGGGACCCTCGAAGGGGCTGTTTTTT	CASSVELAGPSKGLFF
TRBJ2-1	16	NA	TRBV5-1	TRBD2	TGCGCCAGCAGCTTGGGTTGGGGGTCGGGAGGTTATGAGCAGTTCTTC	CASSLGWGSGGYEQFF
TRBJ2-7	14	NA	TRBV13	TRBD2	TGTGCCAGCAGCAAGGGACTAGCGGACTACGAGCAGTACTTC	CASSKGLADYEQYF
TRBJ2-1	14	NA	TRBV5-4	TRBD2	TGTGCCAGCAGCATTAAGACTAGCCCAAATGAGCAGTTCTTC	CASSIKTSPNEQFF
TRBJ2-1	13	NA	TRBV14	NA	TGTGCCAGCAGCCAAGAATATTTCAATGAGCAGTTCTTC	CASSQEYFNEQFF
TRBJ2-1	13	NA	TRBV27	NA	TGTGCCAGCAGCCTGGGCCTTTACAATGAGCAGTTCTTC	CASSLGLYNEQFF
TRBJ2-5	11	NA	TRBV29-1	NA	TGCAGCGTTGCCGGGGTACGGACCCAGTACTTC	CSVAGVRTQYF
TRBJ1-1	11	NA	TRBV30	NA	TGTGCCTGGGCGAAGAACGCTGAAGCTTTCTTT	CAWAKNAEAFF
TRBJ2-2	15	once	TRBV7-6	TRBD1	TGTGCCAGCAGCTTAAGAGGGGGCACGGTCGGGGAGCTGTTTTTT	CASSLRGGTVGELFF
TRBJ1-2	15	NA	TRBV6-6	NA	TGTGCCAGCAGTCACCGGGACGGAGGACACTATGGCTACACCTTC	CASSHRDGGHYGYTF
TRBJ2-4	15	NA	TRBV6-5	TRBD1	TGTGCCAGCAGTTCCCCGGGACAGGGGAAAAACATTCAGTACTTC	CASSSPGQGKNIQYF
TRBJ2-7	13	NA	TRBV5-1	NA	TGCGCCAGCAGCTTGGGGAGTCCCTACGAGCAGTACTTC	CASSLGSPYEQYF
TRBJ1-2	13	once	TRBV2	TRBD1	TGTGCCAGCAGTGAAGCGCCCAGGGGGGGCTACACCTTC	CASSEAPRGGYTF
TRBJ2-7	13	NA	TRBV28	TRBD1	TGTGCCAGCAGATCGGGACAGGGTTACGAGCAGTACTTC	CASRSGQGYEQYF
TRBJ1-1	13	NA	TRBV29-1	TRBD1	TGCAGCGCCGGGGGGACAGTGAACACTGAAGCTTTCTTT	CSAGGTVNTEAFF
TRBJ2-1	17	NA	TRBV18	TRBD2	TGTGCCAGCTCACCACGTTCGGGACTAGCGGGAGATGTTGAGCAGTTCTTC	CASSPRSGLAGDVEQFF
TRBJ2-1	13	once	TRBV19	TRBD2	TGTGCCAGTAGTATAGAACTAGCGCGGGAGCAGTTCTTC	CASSIELAREQFF
TRBJ2-5	15	NA	TRBV4-3	TRBD2	TGCGCCAGCAGCCAAGATCGGGCGGGAGTGGAGACCCAGTACTTC	CASSQDRAGVETQYF
TRBJ2-5	14	NA	TRBV6-5	TRBD2	TGTGCCAGCAGTTACTCTAGCGGGGGCGAGACCCAGTACTTC	CASSYSSGGETQYF
TRBJ2-2	13	NA	TRBV7-2	TRBD2	TGTGCCAGCAGCCTTAGCGGGTCCGGGGAGCTGTTTTTT	CASSLSGSGELFF
TRBJ1-5	16	NA	TRBV6-6	TRBD1	TGTGCCAGCAGTCTCCCCTCAGGGGGAAACAATCAGCCCCAGCATTTT	CASSLPSGGNNQPQHF
TRBJ2-7	13	NA	TRBV10-3	NA	TGTGCCATCGGTACTTTGAGCTCCTACGAGCAGTACTTC	CAIGTLSSYEQYF
TRBJ2-7	11	NA	TRBV6-6	NA	TGTGCCAGCAGTCAGGGTAAGGAGCAGTACTTC	CASSQGKEQYF
TRBJ2-1	17	NA	TRBV5-1	NA	TGCGCCAGCAGCCCGGAACTCCCAGAGAGCTCCTACAATGAGCAGTTCTTC	CASSPELPESSYNEQFF
TRBJ2-1	14	once	TRBV5-5	NA	TGTGCCAGCAGCTTATCAGGGGCCTACAATGAGCAGTTCTTC	CASSLSGAYNEQFF
TRBJ2-2	15	NA	TRBV27	TRBD2	TGTGCCAGCAGTTTAAGCGGGAGGGCCGACGGGGAGCTGTTTTTT	CASSLSGRADGELFF
TRBJ2-1	12	NA	TRBV5-6	NA	TGTGCCAGCAGCTTGATTGGGGAGGCTCAGTTCTTC	CASSLIGEAQFF
TRBJ2-1	15	NA	TRBV30	NA	TGTGCCTGGGGAAAGGGGGGGCCAGAAGCAAATGAGCAGTTCTTC	CAWGKGGPEANEQFF
TRBJ2-2	21	NA	TRBV4-3	TRBD1	TGCGCCAGCAGCCAAGAGGTGGGGACAGGGGGCATAACATGGAACACCGGGGAGCTGTTTTTT	CASSQEVGTGGITWNTGELFF
TRBJ2-1	16	NA	TRBV5-6	TRBD2	TGTGCCAGCAGTGGACTAGCAACAAGGTCCTACAATGAGCAGTTCTTC	CASSGLATRSYNEQFF
TRBJ2-3	15	NA	TRBV11-3	TRBD2	TGTGCCAGCAGCCTGGGACTAGCGGGATTAGATACGCAGTATTTT	CASSLGLAGLDTQYF
TRBJ2-3	14	once	TRBV5-5	TRBD1	TGTGCCAGCAGCATGAACAGGGGTGGAGATACGCAGTATTTT	CASSMNRGGDTQYF
TRBJ2-5	14	few	TRBV5-6	NA	TGTGCCAGCAGTTCCGGACAGGGAGGGGAGACCCAGTACTTC	CASSSGQGGETQYF
TRBJ1-4	17	NA	TRBV5-1	NA	TGCGCCAGCAGCTTGGGGCCTGGGGGCGGATCGAGTGAAAAACTGTTTTTT	CASSLGPGGGSSEKLFF
TRBJ2-7	18	NA	TRBV7-2	TRBD2	TGTGCCAGCAGCTTAACCCTAGCGGGAGGCCCACGGCCCTACGAGCAGTACTTC	CASSLTLAGGPRPYEQYF